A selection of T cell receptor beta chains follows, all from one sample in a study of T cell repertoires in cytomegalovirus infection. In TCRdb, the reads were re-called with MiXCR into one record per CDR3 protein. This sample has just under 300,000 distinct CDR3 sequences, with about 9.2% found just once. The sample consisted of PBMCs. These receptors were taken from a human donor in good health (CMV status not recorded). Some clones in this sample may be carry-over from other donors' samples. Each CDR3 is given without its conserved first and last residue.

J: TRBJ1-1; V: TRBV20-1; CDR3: SATSQASTEAF
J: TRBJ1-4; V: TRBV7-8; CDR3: ASSLTGQGYEKLF
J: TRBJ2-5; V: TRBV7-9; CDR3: ASSPRTAWETQY
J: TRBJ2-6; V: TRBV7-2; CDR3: ASSVGPGASVGGANVLT
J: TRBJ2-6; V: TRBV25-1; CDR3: ASSGYRTSGANVLT
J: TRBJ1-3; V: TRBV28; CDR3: ASREGSGNTIY
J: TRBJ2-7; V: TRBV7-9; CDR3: ASSSPGQGVYEQY
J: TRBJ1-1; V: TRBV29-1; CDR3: SDGAGAVTEAF
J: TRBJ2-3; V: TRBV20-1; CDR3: SAPLAGVTDTQY
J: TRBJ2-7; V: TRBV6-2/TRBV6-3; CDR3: ASSILSYEQY
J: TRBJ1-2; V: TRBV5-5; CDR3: ASSLDGGNYGYT
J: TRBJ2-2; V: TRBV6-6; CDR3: ASSLRQGANGELF
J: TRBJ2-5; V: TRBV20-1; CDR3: SARPERGGRETQY
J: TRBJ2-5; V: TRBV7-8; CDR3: ASSLKGGGLETQY
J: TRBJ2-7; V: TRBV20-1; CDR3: SAPGQGAPEQY
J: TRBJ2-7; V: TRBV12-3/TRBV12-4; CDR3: ASSLGSSSYEQY
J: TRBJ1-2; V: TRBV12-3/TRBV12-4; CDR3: ASSRQGLSGGYT
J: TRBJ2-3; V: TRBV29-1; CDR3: SGGHTTDTQY
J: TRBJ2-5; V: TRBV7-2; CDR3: ASSSTGITQETQY
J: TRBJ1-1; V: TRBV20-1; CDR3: SARGSTEAF
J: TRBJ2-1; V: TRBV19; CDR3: ASSRRGTPWNEQF
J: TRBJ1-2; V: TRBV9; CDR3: ASSADRSIFGYT
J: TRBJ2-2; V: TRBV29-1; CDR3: SVGYKNTGELF
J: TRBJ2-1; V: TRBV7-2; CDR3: ASSLAPVDNEQF
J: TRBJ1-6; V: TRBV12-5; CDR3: ASGPGGIGSPLH
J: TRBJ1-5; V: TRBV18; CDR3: ASSPQDRDTPQH
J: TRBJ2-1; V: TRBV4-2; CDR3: ASSQVGGSYNEQF
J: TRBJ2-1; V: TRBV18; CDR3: ASSPRTGTYNEQF
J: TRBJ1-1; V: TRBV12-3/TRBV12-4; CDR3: ASSRRQGGDTEAF
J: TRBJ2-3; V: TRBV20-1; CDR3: SARKSGTDTQY
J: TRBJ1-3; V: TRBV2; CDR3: ASKWDLTGTLSGNTIY
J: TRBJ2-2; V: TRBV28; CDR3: ASSLTRAGGELF
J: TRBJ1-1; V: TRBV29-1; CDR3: SLERWGTEAF
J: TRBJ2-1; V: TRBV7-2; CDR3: ASSLGLPSYNEQF
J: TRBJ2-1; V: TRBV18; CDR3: ASSPPLAGVYNEQF
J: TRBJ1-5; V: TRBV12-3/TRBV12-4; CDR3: ASSLTGTPNLSPQH
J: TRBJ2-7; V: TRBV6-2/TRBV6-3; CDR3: ASSLLGSAYEQY
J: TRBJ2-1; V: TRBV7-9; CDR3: ASSLQTTEQF
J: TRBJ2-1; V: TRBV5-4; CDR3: ASSFGWDRANEQF
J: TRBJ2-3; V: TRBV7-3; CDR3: ASSLIGGTSGADTQY
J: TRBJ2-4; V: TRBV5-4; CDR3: ASSLSGTENIQY
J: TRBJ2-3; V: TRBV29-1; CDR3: SVTGTSGGTDTQY
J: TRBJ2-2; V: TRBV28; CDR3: ASSFTFAGANTGELF
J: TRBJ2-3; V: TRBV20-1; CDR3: SAKIAGRITDTQY
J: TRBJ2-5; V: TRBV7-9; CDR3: ASSSLPGLAETQY
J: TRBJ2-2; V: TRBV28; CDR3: ASSSRDRIIGELF
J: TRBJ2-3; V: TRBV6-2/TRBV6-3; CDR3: ASSYSTGARTDTQY
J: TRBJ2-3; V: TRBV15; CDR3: ATSASGRGPSHSTDTQY
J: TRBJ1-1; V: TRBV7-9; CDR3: ASSRGLEAF
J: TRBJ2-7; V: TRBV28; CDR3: ASSPGSYEQY
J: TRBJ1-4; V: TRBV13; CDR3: ASSNYRGANEKLF
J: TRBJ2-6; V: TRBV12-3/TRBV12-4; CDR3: ASSLGGGSGGLGANVLT
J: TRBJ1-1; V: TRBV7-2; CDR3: ASSMGQVATEAF
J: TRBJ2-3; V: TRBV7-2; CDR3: ASTQTQRDTQY
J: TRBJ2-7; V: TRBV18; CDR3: ASSPRDRTGEQY
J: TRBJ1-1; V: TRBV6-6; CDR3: ASSYPRQASMNTEAF